This entry lists 7 T cell receptor beta chains sequenced from one sample in a study of T cell responses to AZD1222 COVID-19 vaccine. TCRdb keeps only in-frame clones here, not all; method: immunoSEQ multiplex PCR. Here the sample spans 90,000 to 150,000 clones, 87% being singletons. Material: peripheral blood, obtained on day 0 of AZD1222 vaccination. The origin of the receptors is an adult in good health.

This chain connects TRBV25-1 to TRBJ1-6; TRBD1 matches at 7 bases. V trimming: 7 bases; J trimming: 10 bases; junction bases outside the gene matches: 4. The germline V gene has CDR1 MGHDK and CDR2 SYGVNS. The CDR3 runs to 12 residues. The CDR3 reads CASTLGGSPLHF. In nucleotides, the CDR3 is TGTGCCAGCACTCTAGGGGGCTCACCCCTCCACTTT.

The genes are TRBV18 and TRBJ2-3; 8 positions agree with TRBD1. Germline-derived CDR1 and CDR2 are KGHSH and LQKENI. With V trimmed by 3 bases and J by 3 bases, 2 bases remained unmatched. The CDR3 has 14 residues. CDR3 residues: CASSPNRGTDTQYF. The CDR3 nucleotides are TGTGCCAGCTCACCGAACAGGGGGACAGATACGCAGTATTTT.

The CDR3 here is CASSDSPGLAGGEQFF. The CDR3 DNA reads TGTGCCAGCAGTGACTCCCCTGGGCTAGCGGGGGGGGAGCAGTTCTTC. The chain combines TRBV6-4 with TRBJ2-1; 12 bases agree with TRBD2. This CDR3 comprises 16 residues. The germline CDR1 and CDR2 sequences are MRHNA and SNTAGT. J lost 10 bases, V lost 0 bases, and 7 bases had no gene match.

This sequence joins TRBV21-1 and TRBJ1-5; the DNA was not compared with TRBD1, the D call given in the table. TRBV21-1 is a recognized pseudogene. This CDR3 is built from 17 residues. CDR3 sequence reads: CASSKALNRGLCQPQHF. The CDR3 bases are TGTGCCAGCAGCAAAGCGCTGAACAGGGGGCTCTGTCAGCCCCAGCATTTT.

The CDR3 DNA sequence: TGCGCCAGCAGCGGCCGGGGACAGTCTAACTATGGCTACACCTTC. It is translated as CASSGRGQSNYGYTF. The chain joins TRBV5-1 to TRBJ1-2; 7 bases are a match to TRBD1. The ends lost 4 bases at V and 0 bases at J; junction bases unmatched: 6. Germline V gives CDR1 SGHRS, CDR2 YFSETQ. The CDR3 runs to 15 residues.

This clone was detected only once. The chain employs TRBV21-1 and TRBJ2-7; the table's D call, TRBD1, was not checked against the DNA. TRBV21-1 is a pseudogene locus. The CDR3 runs 14 residues. The CDR3: CASSPRTGVYEQYF. DNA for the CDR3: TGTGCCAGCAGCCCCCGGACAGGGGTCTACGAGCAGTACTTC.

This chain joins TRBV7-8 and TRBJ1-1; no reliable D call. V was clipped by 6 bases and J by 2 bases, with 10 bases between them. CDR1 SGHVS and CDR2 FQNEAQ come from the germline V gene. The CDR3 loop spans 13 amino acids. In nucleotides, the CDR3 is TGTGCCAGCAGTGCGCGGGTTAACACTGAAGCTTTCTTT. Its protein is CASSARVNTEAFF.